The 8 T cell receptor beta chains reported below all come from one sample, sequenced in a study of control samples from healthy donors and cancer patients. Produced via immunoSEQ multiplex PCR; TCRdb's table is partial and in-frame only. The sample lists 150,000 to 200,000 clones, 94% occurring once. Material: blood. Source of these receptors: a woman aged 35 to 49 in good health.

The gene calls are TRBV4-3 and TRBJ2-1, with 8 bases identical to TRBD1. This CDR3 is built from 16 residues. V shed 3 bases, J shed 0 bases, and the junction held 4 bases outside the gene matches. Per the germline V gene, CDR1 is LGHNA and CDR2 is YSLEER. The CDR3 region is CASSQRGTGSYNEQFF. In DNA, the CDR3 is TGCGCCAGCAGCCAGAGAGGGACAGGCTCCTACAATGAGCAGTTCTTC.

The CDR3 bases are TGTGCCATACAAGGGGGGGGCACAGATACGCAGTATTTT. Its protein product is CAIQGGGTDTQYF. The V and J genes are TRBV10-3 and TRBJ2-3; D is perhaps TRBD2 (7 bases). Germline assignment: CDR1 ENHRY and CDR2 SYGVKD. V dropped 9 bases and J dropped 1 base, with 11 bases sitting between them. The length of the CDR3 is 13 residues.

This clone was detected only once. The genes are TRBV7-9 and TRBJ1-6, with no clear D. The germline V gene encodes CDR1 SEHNR and CDR2 FQNEAQ (reference sequence). V lost 6 bases and J 10 bases, leaving 19 bases between the germline ends. CDR3 size: 15 residues. The CDR3 is CASSVKGKGWSPLHF. CDR3 DNA: TGTGCCAGCAGTGTTAAGGGCAAAGGGTGGTCACCCCTCCACTTT.

This clone occurred once. This chain joins TRBV18 and TRBJ1-2; 8 nucleotides match TRBD1. J gave up 4 bases and V 1 base, and 8 bases lay outside the gene matches. This CDR3 contains 16 residues. Germline CDR1 and CDR2: KGHSH and LQKENI. The CDR3, as DNA: TGTGCCAGCTCACCACTTAATGGACAGGGAAGCTATGGCTACACCTTC. The encoded protein is CASSPLNGQGSYGYTF.

CDR3 bases: TGTGCCAGTAGTATTTTCGGACAGCGTCGTTATAGCAATCAGCCCCAGCATTTT. Amino acids: CASSIFGQRRYSNQPQHF. V usage is TRBV19 and J usage is TRBJ1-5; perhaps TRBD1 as D (6 bases). This CDR3 spans 18 amino acids. Germline CDR1 reads LNHDA; CDR2 reads SQIVND (reference sequence). Trimming removed 3 bases at V and 0 bases at J, with 18 bases between.

The chain links TRBV6-4 to TRBJ2-1; D is possibly TRBD2 (5 bases). This CDR3 is 15 amino acids long. The germline V gene encodes CDR1 MRHNA and CDR2 SNTAGT. Trimming cost V 8 bases and J 3 bases, with 17 bases left between them. DNA of the CDR3: TGTGCCAGCCCTCTCCAAGGAAGCGGCTACAATGAGCAGTTCTTC. It codes for CASPLQGSGYNEQFF.

The chain joins TRBV7-6 to TRBJ2-5; D is unclear. Germline values: CDR1 SGHVS, CDR2 FNYEAQ. This CDR3 is built from 14 residues. Trimming cost V 5 bases and J 5 bases, with 15 bases left between them. This chain's CDR3 is CASSMDLRWETQYF. The CDR3 DNA reads TGTGCCAGCAGCATGGACCTCAGATGGGAGACCCAGTACTTC.

The rearrangement uses TRBV3-1 (or the pseudogene TRBV3-2) and TRBJ2-3, with TRBD2 matching 14 bases. V was pared by 3 bases and J by 6 bases, with 8 bases of the junction left unmatched. The CDR3 runs 17 residues. The V gene's germline CDR1 is LGHDT and CDR2 YNNKEL (reference sequence). The CDR3 bases are TGTGCCAGCAGCCATGTCGGACTAGCGGGAGGCGGTGATACGCAGTATTTT. The encoded protein is CASSHVGLAGGGDTQYF.